This T cell receptor (beta chain) is from a study of shared clonotypes between healthy human individuals. Germline V gene sequence: CDR1 MDHEN, CDR2 SYDVKM. The CDR3 runs 14 residues. With 7 bases clipped from V and 3 bases from J, the junction kept 9 bases outside the gene matches. Profiling relied on immunoSEQ multiplex PCR, and the TCRdb table lists in-frame clones only, not all of them. The sample contains approximately 2,300,000 clones, 80% to 95% of which appear only once. The chain combines TRBV28 with TRBJ2-7; the match to TRBD2 covers 7 bases. Source material: naive CD4+ T cells from PBMCs. Specified subset: CD45RA+ positively selected. The clonotype originates from a man aged 18 to 35 in good health. Some clones in this sample may be carry-over from other donors' samples. For the CDR3, the DNA is TGTGCCAGCACCGGGACTACGCGCCACTACGAGCAGTACTTC. This encodes CASTGTTRHYEQYF.